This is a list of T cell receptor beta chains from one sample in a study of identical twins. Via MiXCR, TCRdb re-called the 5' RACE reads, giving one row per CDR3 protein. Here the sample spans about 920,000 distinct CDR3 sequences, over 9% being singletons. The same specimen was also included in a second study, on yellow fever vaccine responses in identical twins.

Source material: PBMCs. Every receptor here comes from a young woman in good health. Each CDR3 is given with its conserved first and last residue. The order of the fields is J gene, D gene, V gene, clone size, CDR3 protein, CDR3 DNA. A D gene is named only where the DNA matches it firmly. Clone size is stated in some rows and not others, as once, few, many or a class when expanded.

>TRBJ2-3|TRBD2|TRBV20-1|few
CSARAGLAGTDTQYF
TGCAGTGCTAGAGCGGGACTAGCAGGCACAGATACGCAGTATTTT
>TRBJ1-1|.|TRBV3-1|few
CASSQRAVGHPNTEAFF
TGTGCCAGCAGCCAAAGGGCCGTCGGACACCCGAACACTGAAGCTTTCTTT
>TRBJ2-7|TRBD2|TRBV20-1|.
CSARARGWGGDEQYF
TGCAGTGCTAGAGCCCGCGGGTGGGGGGGGGACGAGCAGTACTTC
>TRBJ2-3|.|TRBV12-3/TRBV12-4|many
CASLWGGRRDTQYF
TGTGCCTCCCTATGGGGGGGGCGCAGGGATACGCAGTATTTT
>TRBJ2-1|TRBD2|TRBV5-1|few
CASSRNPAGGDEQFF
TGCGCCAGCAGTCGCAACCCCGCGGGAGGAGATGAGCAGTTCTTC
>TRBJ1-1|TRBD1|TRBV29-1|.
CSGTGGAGAEAFF
TGCAGCGGCACAGGGGGCGCGGGCGCTGAAGCTTTCTTT
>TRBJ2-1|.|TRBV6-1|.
CASSPMGAGNEQFF
TGTGCCAGCAGCCCCATGGGCGCCGGCAATGAGCAGTTCTTC
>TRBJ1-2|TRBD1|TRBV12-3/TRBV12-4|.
CASRSSGTGGSGYGYTF
TGTGCCAGCAGATCTTCCGGGACAGGGGGAAGTGGGTATGGCTACACCTTC
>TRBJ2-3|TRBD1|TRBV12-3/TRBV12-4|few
CASRPGTGTRSAQYF
TGTGCCAGCAGACCCGGGACAGGGACCCGTTCGGCGCAGTATTTT
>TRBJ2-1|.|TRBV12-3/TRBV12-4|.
CASWGGRARGNEQFF
TGTGCCAGCTGGGGAGGGAGAGCGAGGGGGAATGAGCAGTTCTTC
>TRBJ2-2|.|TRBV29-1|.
CSVGRGVNTGELFF
TGCAGCGTTGGAAGGGGTGTCAACACCGGGGAGCTGTTTTTT
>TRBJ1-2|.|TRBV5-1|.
CASRPWGGLTQSYGYTF
TGCGCCAGCAGACCCTGGGGGGGGTTGACACAGAGCTATGGCTACACCTTC
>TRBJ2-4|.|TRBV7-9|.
CASGPTQGPLAKNIQYF
TGTGCCAGCGGACCCACACAGGGACCTTTAGCCAAAAACATTCAGTACTTC
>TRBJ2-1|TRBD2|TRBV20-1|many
CSAREILAGVKNEQFF
TGCAGTGCGAGAGAGATTTTAGCGGGAGTTAAGAATGAGCAGTTCTTC
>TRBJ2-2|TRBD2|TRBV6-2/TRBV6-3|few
CASSYQLAGVSGELFF
TGTGCCAGCAGTTATCAACTAGCGGGAGTTTCCGGGGAGCTGTTTTTT
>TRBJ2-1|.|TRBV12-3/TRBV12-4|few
CASKRQGLHNEQFF
TGTGCCAGCAAGAGACAGGGACTCCACAATGAGCAGTTCTTC
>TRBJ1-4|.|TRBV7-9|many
CASSLGVATNEKLFF
TGTGCCAGCAGCTTAGGAGTTGCAACTAATGAAAAACTGTTTTTT
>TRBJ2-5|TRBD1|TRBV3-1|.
CASSQGGTGRRETQYF
TGTGCCAGCAGCCAAGGTGGGACAGGGCGAAGAGAGACCCAGTACTTC
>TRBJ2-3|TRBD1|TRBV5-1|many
CASSSYPSGQSTDTQYF
TGCGCCAGCAGCTCATATCCCTCGGGACAGAGCACAGATACGCAGTATTTT
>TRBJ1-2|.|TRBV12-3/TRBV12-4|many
CASTQERGLAGYTF
TGTGCCAGCACCCAAGAGAGGGGATTAGCGGGCTACACCTTC
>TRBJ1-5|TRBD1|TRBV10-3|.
CAISGDRGDQPQHF
TGTGCCATCAGTGGGGACAGGGGAGACCAGCCCCAGCATTTT
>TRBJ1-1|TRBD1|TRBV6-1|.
CASRATGVNTEAFF
TGTGCCAGCAGGGCGACAGGGGTGAACACTGAAGCTTTCTTT
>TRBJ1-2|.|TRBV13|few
CASSIDGYGYTF
TGTGCCAGCAGCATAGACGGCTATGGCTACACCTTC
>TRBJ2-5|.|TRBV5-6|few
CASIDRRDGFETQYF
TGTGCCAGCATCGACCGACGGGATGGGTTCGAGACCCAGTACTTC
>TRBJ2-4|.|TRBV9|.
CASSKVGSPGDIQYF
TGTGCCAGCAGCAAAGTGGGCTCCCCGGGTGACATTCAGTACTTC
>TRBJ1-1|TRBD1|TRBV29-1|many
CSVVGDRDRDNTEAFF
TGCAGCGTTGTCGGAGACCGGGACAGGGATAACACTGAAGCTTTCTTT
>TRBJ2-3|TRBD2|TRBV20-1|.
CSARTSGGSSTDTQYF
TGCAGTGCTAGGACTAGCGGGGGGTCCAGCACAGATACGCAGTATTTT
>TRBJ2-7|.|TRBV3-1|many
CASSQERFYEQYF
TGTGCCAGCAGCCAAGAGAGATTCTACGAGCAGTACTTC
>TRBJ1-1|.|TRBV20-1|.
CSASLGGPGTEAFF
TGCAGTGCTAGCTTAGGAGGGCCGGGGACTGAAGCTTTCTTT
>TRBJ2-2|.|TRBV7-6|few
CASSLLRDGELFF
TGTGCCAGCAGCCTCCTTCGAGACGGGGAGCTGTTTTTT
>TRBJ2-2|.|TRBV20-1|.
CSATSEMNTGELFF
TGCAGTGCTACCAGCGAGATGAACACCGGGGAGCTGTTTTTT
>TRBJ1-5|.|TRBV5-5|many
CASSPHRDSNQPQHF
TGTGCCAGCAGCCCACACCGGGATAGCAATCAGCCCCAGCATTTT
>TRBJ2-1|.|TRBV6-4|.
CARGLQEDEQFF
TGTGCCAGGGGTCTCCAGGAGGATGAGCAGTTCTTC
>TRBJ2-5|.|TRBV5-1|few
CASSLLLGALKETQYF
TGCGCCAGCAGCTTGTTATTGGGGGCACTGAAAGAGACCCAGTACTTC
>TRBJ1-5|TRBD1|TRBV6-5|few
CASSYDRGSNQPQHF
TGTGCCAGCAGTTACGACAGGGGTAGCAATCAGCCCCAGCATTTT
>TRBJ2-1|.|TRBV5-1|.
CASSWPKGSYNEQFF
TGCGCCAGCAGCTGGCCGAAGGGCTCCTACAATGAGCAGTTCTTC
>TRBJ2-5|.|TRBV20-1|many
CSARDLGGTQYF
TGCAGTGCTAGAGACTTAGGGGGGACCCAGTACTTC
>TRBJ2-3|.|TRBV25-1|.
CASSGGGWADTQYF
TGTGCCAGCAGTGGAGGGGGGTGGGCGGATACGCAGTATTTT
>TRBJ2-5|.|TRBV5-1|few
CASTRDGNQETQYF
TGCGCCAGCACTAGGGACGGAAACCAAGAGACCCAGTACTTC
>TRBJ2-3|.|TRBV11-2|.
CASTTRRGPADTQYF
TGTGCCAGCACAACCCGCCGGGGGCCCGCAGATACGCAGTATTTT
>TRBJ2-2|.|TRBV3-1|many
CASSQMSTGELFF
TGTGCCAGCAGCCAAATGAGCACCGGGGAGCTGTTTTTT
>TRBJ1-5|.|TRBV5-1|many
CASSLTAGNQPQHF
TGCGCCAGCAGCCTGACAGCAGGCAATCAGCCCCAGCATTTT
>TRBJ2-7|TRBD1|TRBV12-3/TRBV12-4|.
CASSAGDRGFSEQYF
TGTGCCAGCAGTGCCGGGGACAGGGGATTCAGCGAGCAGTACTTC
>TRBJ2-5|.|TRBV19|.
CASSTLQGQETQYF
TGTGCCAGTAGTACCTTGCAGGGGCAAGAGACCCAGTACTTC
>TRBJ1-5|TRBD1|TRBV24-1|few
CATSDTGGINQPQHF
TGTGCCACCAGTGACACAGGGGGGATCAATCAGCCCCAGCATTTT
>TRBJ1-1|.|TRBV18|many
CASSFTNTEAFF
TGTGCCAGCTCATTCACAAACACTGAAGCTTTCTTT
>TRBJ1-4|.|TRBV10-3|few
CAISDAATNEKLFF
TGTGCCATCAGTGATGCGGCAACTAATGAAAAACTGTTTTTT
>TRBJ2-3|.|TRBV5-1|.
CASSYSGFLSTDTQYF
TGCGCCAGCAGCTATAGCGGATTCCTTAGCACAGATACGCAGTATTTT
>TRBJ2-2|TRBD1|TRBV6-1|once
CASSQGADDGELFF
TGTGCCAGCTCACAGGGGGCGGATGACGGGGAGCTGTTTTTT
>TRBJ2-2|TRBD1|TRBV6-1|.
CASIVGTGGTGELFF
TGTGCCAGCATCGTTGGGACAGGGGGCACCGGGGAGCTGTTTTTT
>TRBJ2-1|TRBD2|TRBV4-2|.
CASSQDRTSTHNEQFF
TGTGCCAGCAGCCAAGATCGGACTAGCACACACAATGAGCAGTTCTTC
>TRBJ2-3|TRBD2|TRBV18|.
CASSPAPSLREGTDTQYF
TGTGCCAGCTCACCAGCACCCTCTCTGCGGGAGGGCACAGATACGCAGTATTTT
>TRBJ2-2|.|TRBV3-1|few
CASSLPGTGELFF
TGTGCCAGCTCCCTGCCGGGGACCGGGGAGCTGTTTTTT
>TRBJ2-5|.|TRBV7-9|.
CASSLLQNQETQYF
TGTGCCAGCAGCTTATTACAGAACCAAGAGACCCAGTACTTC
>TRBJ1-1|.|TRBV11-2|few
CASSFQTGIEAFF
TGTGCCAGCAGCTTCCAAACAGGGATTGAAGCTTTCTTT